Sequencing of this T cell receptor (beta chain) was carried out in a study of cytomegalovirus exposure and HLA in healthy donors. 60 Vbeta and 13 Jbeta primers were used in PCR. TCRdb's copy holds only in-frame clones and misses some; the assay was immunoSEQ multiplex PCR. The repertoire includes about 140,000 clones, approximately 79% of them detected once, and less than 1.5% sits in the top ten. This receptor was taken from a female donor in good health and CMV-seronegative. The sequenced sample consisted of PBMCs.

CDR3 sequence (DNA): TGTGCCAGCAGTTTGGCGGGAGGCTGGGAGACCCAGTACTTC. Encoded protein: CASSLAGGWETQYF. This sequence joins TRBV28 and TRBJ2-5; 8 bases line up with TRBD2. Germline V gives CDR1 MDHEN, CDR2 SYDVKM. V lost 3 bases, J lost 5 bases, and 5 bases stayed unmatched. The CDR3 consists of 14 residues.